Each of the 8 T cell receptor beta chains below was sequenced from the same sample in a study of cytotoxic CD8 clonotypes in ibrutinib-treated CLL. TCRdb's copy holds only in-frame clones and misses some; the assay was immunoSEQ multiplex PCR. The sample contains 200,000 to 250,000 clones, 60% to 80% of which appear only once. This specimen consisted of PBMCs, obtained after 12 months of ibrutinib treatment. Source of these receptors: a human donor with chronic lymphocytic leukemia.

The J gene is TRBJ1-2, the V gene TRBV14; no clear D gene. The CDR3 length is 14 residues. V dropped 1 base and J dropped 4 bases, with 10 bases sitting between them. The germline gives CDR1 SGHDN, CDR2 FVKESK. CDR3 bases: TGTGCCAGCAGCCAAGTTCGGACGCCCTATGGCTACACCTTC. This encodes CASSQVRTPYGYTF.

This clone was found a few times. J is TRBJ2-7 and V is TRBV7-2, with 7 bases fitting TRBD2. With V trimmed by 2 bases and J by 0 bases, 4 bases remained unmatched. The CDR3 is 15 amino acids. Germline values: CDR1 SGHTA, CDR2 FQGNSA. The CDR3, as DNA: TGTGCCAGCAGCTTATTCCGGACTAGCTCCTACGAGCAGTACTTC. It specifies CASSLFRTSSYEQYF.

The chain carries TRBV19 and TRBJ2-7, with D unresolved. CDR3 length: 14 amino acids. Per the germline V gene, CDR1 is LNHDA and CDR2 is SQIVND (reference sequence). The CDR3: CARGTYSPRVEQYF. The CDR3 coding sequence is TGTGCTAGAGGTACCTACTCACCACGGGTCGAGCAGTACTTC.

The chain couples TRBV11-2 to TRBJ2-1; possible D gene TRBD2, 6 bases. Germline V gives CDR1 SGHAT, CDR2 FQNNGV. The CDR3 spans 16 residues. V shed 3 bases and J shed 7 bases, with 19 bases lying between them. The CDR3 reads CASSFLRGRTTNEQFF. The DNA for the CDR3 is TGTGCCAGCAGCTTCCTCCGAGGGAGGACTACAAATGAGCAGTTCTTC.

The genes are TRBV4-2 and TRBJ2-7; 10 bases are shared with TRBD2. The V and J ends lost 0 bases and 4 bases, in that order; junction bases with no gene match: 6. The germline V gene encodes CDR1 LGHNA and CDR2 YNFKEQ. This CDR3 is 16 amino acids long. This chain's CDR3 is CASSQDPTSGPYEQYF. As DNA, the CDR3 is TGTGCCAGCAGCCAAGACCCGACTAGCGGGCCATACGAGCAGTACTTC.

In DNA form, the CDR3 reads TGTGCCATCAGTGAGTACCCGGGATTAAGCGAGCAGTACTTC. This gives the protein CAISEYPGLSEQYF. The J gene is TRBJ2-7, the V gene TRBV10-3; TRBD2 might be the D (5 bases). The CDR3 consists of 14 residues. The germline V gene has CDR1 ENHRY and CDR2 SYGVKD. Trimming cost V 1 base and J 6 bases, with 13 bases left between them.

This chain uses TRBV6-5 with TRBJ1-5; a weak D match, TRBD1 (5 bases). The CDR3 loop spans 14 amino acids. Germline V gives CDR1 MNHEY, CDR2 SVGAGI. V gave up 5 bases and J gave up 9 bases, with 17 bases separating them. The CDR3, as DNA: TGTGCCAGCAGTACACCGGGACCCCCCTCGCCCCAGCATTTT. Its protein product is CASSTPGPPSPQHF.

The V call is TRBV4-2, the J call TRBJ2-1, with 9 bases fitting TRBD2. Germline trimming cut 1 base from V and 7 bases from J; bases unmatched to any gene: 8. CDR1 is LGHNA, CDR2 YNFKEQ, per germline. CDR3 length equals 16 residues. This CDR3 is CASSQGWLAGLNEQFF. CDR3 bases: TGTGCCAGCAGCCAAGGGTGGCTAGCGGGGCTTAATGAGCAGTTCTTC.